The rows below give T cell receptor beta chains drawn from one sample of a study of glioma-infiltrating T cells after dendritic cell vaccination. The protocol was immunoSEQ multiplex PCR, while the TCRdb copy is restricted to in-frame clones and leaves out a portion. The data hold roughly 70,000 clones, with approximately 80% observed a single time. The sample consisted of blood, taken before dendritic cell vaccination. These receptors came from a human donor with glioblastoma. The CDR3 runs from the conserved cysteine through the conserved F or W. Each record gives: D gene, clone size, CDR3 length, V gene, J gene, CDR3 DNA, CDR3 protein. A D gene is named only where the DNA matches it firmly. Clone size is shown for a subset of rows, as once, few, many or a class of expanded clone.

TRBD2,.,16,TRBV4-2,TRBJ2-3,TGTGCCAGCAGCCAAGAACTAGCGGGAGGGCCAGATACGCAGTATTTT,CASSQELAGGPDTQYF
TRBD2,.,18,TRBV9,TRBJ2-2,TGTGCCAGCAGCTCAGGGACTAGCGGGAGGGCCCTCACCGGGGAGCTGTTTTTT,CASSSGTSGRALTGELFF
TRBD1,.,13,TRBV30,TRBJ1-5,TGTGCCTGGAGTGGACAGGGGGGTCAGCCCCAGCATTTT,CAWSGQGGQPQHF
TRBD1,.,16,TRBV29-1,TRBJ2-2,TGCAGCGTTGAAGATAGGACAGGGACGGACACCGGGGAGCTGTTTTTT,CSVEDRTGTDTGELFF
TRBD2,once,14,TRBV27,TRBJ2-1,TGTGCCAGCGCCCCTAGCGGGAGTTACAATGAGCAGTTCTTC,CASAPSGSYNEQFF
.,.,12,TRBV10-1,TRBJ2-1,TGCGCCAGCAGCCCACGGTCCAATGAGCAGTTCTTC,CASSPRSNEQFF
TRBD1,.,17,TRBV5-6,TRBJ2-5,TGTGCCAGCAGCCTCCCTTGGGGACAGGGGGCAGGTCAGACCCAGTACTTC,CASSLPWGQGAGQTQYF
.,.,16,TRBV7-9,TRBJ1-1,TGTGCCAGCAGCTTACCGGGGGGAGGTTCGAACACTGAAGCTTTCTTT,CASSLPGGGSNTEAFF
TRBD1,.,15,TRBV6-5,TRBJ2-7,TGTGCCAGCAGTTACACCCCGGGACAGGGTTACGAGCAGTACTTC,CASSYTPGQGYEQYF
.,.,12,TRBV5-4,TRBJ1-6,TGTGCCAGCAGCTTGGACGTAGCCACCCTCCACTTT,CASSLDVATLHF
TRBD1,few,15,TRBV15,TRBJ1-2,TGTGCCACCAGCAGCCTACAGGGGGTTTCGGGAGGCTACACCTTC,CATSSLQGVSGGYTF
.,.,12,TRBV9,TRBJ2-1,TGTGCCAGCTCCCGGGGGGCGCGTGAGCAGTTCTTC,CASSRGAREQFF
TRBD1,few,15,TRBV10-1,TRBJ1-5,TGCGCCAGCACCAACACAGGGGGCGGCAATCAGCCCCAGCATTTT,CASTNTGGGNQPQHF
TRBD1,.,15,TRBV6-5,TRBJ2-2,TGTGCCAGCGAGAACCGGGACAGGGTCACCGGGGAGCTGTTTTTT,CASENRDRVTGELFF
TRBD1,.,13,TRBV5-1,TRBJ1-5,TGCGCCAGCAGTCTGACAGGGAATCAGCCCCAGCATTTT,CASSLTGNQPQHF
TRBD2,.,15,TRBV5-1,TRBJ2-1,TGCGCCAGCAGCTATAGCGGGAGCGATGTCAGGGGGCAGTTCTTC,CASSYSGSDVRGQFF
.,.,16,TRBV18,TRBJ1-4,TGTGCCAGCTCACCTAGACAGCTGACAACTAATGAAAAACTGTTTTTT,CASSPRQLTTNEKLFF
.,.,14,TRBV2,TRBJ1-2,TGTGCCAGCAGTGGACAGACAGTTAACTATGGCTACACCTTC,CASSGQTVNYGYTF
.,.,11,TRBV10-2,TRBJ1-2,TGCGCCAGCGGAAACAGCTATGGCTACACCTTC,CASGNSYGYTF
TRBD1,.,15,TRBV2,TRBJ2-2,TGTGCCAGCAGTTGGGACAGGGGGCGGCCCGGGGAGCTGTTTTTT,CASSWDRGRPGELFF
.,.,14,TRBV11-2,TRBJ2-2,TGTGCCAGCAGCCCGATAGGGGACACCGGGGAGCTGTTTTTT,CASSPIGDTGELFF
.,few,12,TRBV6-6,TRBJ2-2,TGTGCCAGCAGTACTCCGGCCGGGGAGCTGTTTTTT,CASSTPAGELFF
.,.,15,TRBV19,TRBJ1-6,TGTGCCAGTAGCCAGGGAAGCTCCTATAATTCACCCCTCCACTTT,CASSQGSSYNSPLHF
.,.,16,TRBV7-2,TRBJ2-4,TGTGCCAGCAGCGATACAGGTCGTTTAGCCAAAAACATTCAGTACTTC,CASSDTGRLAKNIQYF
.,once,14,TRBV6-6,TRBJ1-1,TGTGCCAGCAGTGGTTCGACCCCTAGAGCTGAAGCTTTCTTT,CASSGSTPRAEAFF
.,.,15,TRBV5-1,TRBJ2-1,TGCGCCAGCAGCTGGGGACTGCAGTCCTACAATGAGCAGTTCTTC,CASSWGLQSYNEQFF
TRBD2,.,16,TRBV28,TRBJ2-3,TGTGCCAGCAGCCCAGGGACTAGCGGTGGGACAGATACGCAGTATTTT,CASSPGTSGGTDTQYF
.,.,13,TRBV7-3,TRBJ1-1,TGTGCCAGCAGCTTATTGCCGGGCACTGAAGCTTTCTTT,CASSLLPGTEAFF
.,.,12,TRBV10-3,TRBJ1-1,TGTGCCATCCGGGGGAAGAACACTGAAGCTTTCTTT,CAIRGKNTEAFF
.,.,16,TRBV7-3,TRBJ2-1,TGTGCCAGCAGCTTATTCGGGCCTAGCCCCAACAATGAGCAGTTCTTC,CASSLFGPSPNNEQFF